These 26 T cell receptor beta chains share one sample of origin, sequenced in a study of post-analysis software for immune sequencing data. No antigen is known for these receptors. Tagging with unique molecular identifiers was a feature of the TCR beta cDNA libraries. TCRdb reanalysed the PCR reads using MiXCR and keeps one entry per CDR3 protein. The table includes hundreds of thousands of distinct CDR3 sequences, approximately 38% detected once. Study findings and constraints: Elevated frequency relative to controls characterized roughly five TRBV segments in patients, TRBV5-6, TRBV5-1 and TRBV20-1 among them.

Sequencing input: blood. The receptors shown here come from a girl aged 5 to 17 with multiple sclerosis.

The chain links TRBV9 to TRBJ2-7; D ambiguous. The CDR3 is 16 residues long. Trimming took 0 bases from V and 0 from J, leaving 13 bases between them. CDR1 is SGDLS, CDR2 YYNGEE, per germline. The CDR3 DNA is TGTGCCAGCAGCGTAGGAGGAAGCATTAGCTCCTACGAGCAGTACTTC. The encoded protein is CASSVGGSISSYEQYF.

The chain employs TRBV2 and TRBJ2-3, with TRBD2 identical over 8 bases. The ends lost 5 bases at V and 3 bases at J; junction bases unmatched: 7. The CDR3 has 15 amino acids. Germline-derived CDR1 and CDR2 are SNHLY and FYNNEI. CDR3 in amino acids: CASSPGGGRTDTQYF. Written as DNA, the CDR3 is TGTGCCAGCAGTCCTGGCGGGGGGCGGACAGATACGCAGTATTTT. The full variable domain, in which reference TRBV2 and TRBJ2-3 provide the parts outside the CDR3, is EPEVTQTPSHQVTQMGQEVILRCVPISNHLYFYWYRQILGQKVEFLVSFYNNEISEKSEIFDDQFSVERPDGSNFTLKIRSTKLEDSAMYFCASSPGGGRTDTQYFGPGTRLTVL.

This rearrangement joins TRBV7-2 to TRBJ1-4; 12 bases match TRBD1. J lost 8 bases, V lost 5 bases, and 3 bases had no gene match. This CDR3 has 14 residues. Germline V CDR1 and CDR2: SGHTA, FQGNSA. CDR3 coding DNA: TGTGCCAGCAGCCGGGACAGGGGGCACGAAAAACTGTTTTTT. Translated: CASSRDRGHEKLFF.

This clonotype showed up just a few times. This chain joins TRBV24-1 and TRBJ2-4; 10 positions match TRBD1. Germline V CDR1 and CDR2: KGHDR, SFDVKD. V was pared by 7 bases and J by 7 bases, with 9 bases of the junction left unmatched. The CDR3 has 15 residues. This CDR3 reads CATSPGGTGENIQYF. CDR3 coding DNA: TGTGCCACCAGCCCCGGGGGGACAGGGGAGAACATTCAGTACTTC.

This clonotype was recorded only once. CDR3 sequence: CASSSGALSTDTQYF. The CDR3 DNA is TGCGCCAGCAGCTCGGGGGCCCTAAGTACAGATACGCAGTATTTT. The chain carries TRBV5-1 and TRBJ2-3; either TRBD1 or TRBD2 may supply D (6 bases each). The length of the CDR3 is 15 residues. Germline loops: CDR1 SGHRS, CDR2 YFSETQ. V lost 3 bases, J lost 3 bases, and 14 bases lay in between.

The chain links TRBV7-9 to TRBJ2-3, with 10 bases lining up with TRBD2. Per germline, CDR1 SEHNR and CDR2 FQNEAQ (reference sequence). V lost 5 bases to trimming and J lost 0 bases; unmatched junction nucleotides: 8. The CDR3 is made up of 17 amino acids. The CDR3 sequence: CASSEGLAGASTDTQYF. The CDR3, as DNA: TGTGCCAGCAGCGAGGGGCTAGCGGGGGCTAGCACAGATACGCAGTATTTT.

The V call is TRBV7-2, the J call TRBJ2-4, with D perhaps matching TRBD1 (6 bases). The length of the CDR3 is 14 residues. The germline V gene encodes CDR1 SGHTA and CDR2 FQGNSA. Between the trimmed V and J ends, which lost 5 bases and 8 bases, there was a span of 16 bases. The chain's CDR3 is CASSPPEGVDIQYF. The CDR3 DNA is TGTGCCAGCAGCCCTCCCGAGGGGGTGGACATTCAGTACTTC.

This clonotype was counted only a few times. V gene TRBV6-5 combines with J gene TRBJ2-7, with a tentative D call TRBD2 (6 bases). V was clipped by 5 bases and J by 5 bases, with 16 bases between them. In germline, CDR1 is MNHEY, CDR2 SVGAGI. The CDR3 consists of 14 residues. For the CDR3, the DNA is TGTGCCAGCAGTACATCCTTGGGACTCAACGAGCAGTACTTC. Translated: CASSTSLGLNEQYF.

On this clonotype: A much larger clone lies a single base off, so this may be a read error. This chain links TRBV10-3 with TRBJ2-1; no clear D gene. CDR3 length: 15 amino acids. The germline V gene encodes CDR1 ENHRY and CDR2 SYGVKD. CDR3 sequence (DNA): TGTGCCACCAGTGAGGTCTACTCCCCCTACAATGAGCAGTTCTTC. This translates into CATSEVYSPYNEQFF.

The chain combines TRBV29-1 with TRBJ2-1; D possibly corresponds to TRBD2 (6 bases). CDR1 is SQVTM and CDR2 is ANQGSEA in the germline V gene. CDR3 length: 15 amino acids. The V end was cut by 2 bases, the J end by 1 base, with 12 bases between. CDR3 region: CSVEREDTSYNEQFF. The CDR3 DNA reads TGCAGCGTTGAAAGGGAGGACACGTCCTACAATGAGCAGTTCTTC.

V and J are TRBV6-2 or TRBV6-3 and TRBJ2-1; 7 nucleotides agree with TRBD2. CDR1 and CDR2 (germline): MNHEY, SVGEGT. With V trimmed by 6 bases and J by 12 bases, 14 bases remained unmatched. The CDR3 loop spans 14 amino acids. CDR3 DNA: TGTGCCAGCAGCGACGACGGGGGGAGGCTTGGGCAGTTCTTC. The encoded protein is CASSDDGGRLGQFF.

This chain uses TRBV27 with TRBJ2-3; TRBD2 agrees at 13 bases. CDR1 and CDR2 from the germline V gene are MNHEY and SMNVEV (reference sequence). V lost 5 bases, J lost 0 bases, and 8 bases stayed unmatched. CDR3 length: 18 residues. CDR3 loop: CASSPLTSGGSSTDTQYF. Here the CDR3 DNA reads TGTGCCAGCAGTCCCCTGACTAGCGGGGGGTCTAGCACAGATACGCAGTATTTT.

This clonotype was counted a few times. The chain recombines TRBV6-5 with TRBJ2-4, with D maybe TRBD1 (6 bases). V shed 6 bases and J shed 8 bases, with 14 bases lying between them. The CDR3 runs 13 residues. The germline gives CDR1 MNHEY, CDR2 SVGAGI. CDR3 DNA: TGTGCCAGCAGGGACAGCAAAGGGGACATTCAGTACTTC. Translation: CASRDSKGDIQYF.

The rearrangement uses TRBV14 and TRBJ2-5; either TRBD1 or TRBD2 may fit D (5 bases each). The last part of the DNA fits TRBJ2-7 better; the J call may be wrong. The CDR3 runs 17 residues. Germline V gives CDR1 SGHDN, CDR2 FVKESK. This CDR3 is CASSPGPHKGRLDEQYF. The CDR3 DNA sequence: TGTGCCAGCAGCCCTGGGCCCCATAAGGGACGACTCGACGAGCAGTACTTC.

This chain links TRBV5-1 with TRBJ1-2; 7 bases fit TRBD1. V trimming: 4 bases; J trimming: 4 bases; junction bases outside the gene matches: 7. The CDR3 covers 14 residues. The germline V gene encodes CDR1 SGHRS and CDR2 YFSETQ. CDR3 sequence reads: CASSPGDSVYGYTF. For the CDR3, the DNA is TGCGCCAGCAGCCCCGGGGACAGCGTCTATGGCTACACCTTC.

The chain is built from TRBV12-3 or TRBV12-4 and TRBJ2-7; 7 bases align to TRBD1. The length of the CDR3 is 14 residues. With V trimmed by 6 bases and J by 12 bases, 17 bases remained unmatched. CDR3 loop: CASRFDRERKTRYF. CDR3 coding DNA: TGTGCCAGCAGGTTTGACAGGGAACGTAAGACCCGGTACTTC.

J is TRBJ2-7 and V is TRBV27, with 8 bases matching TRBD1. V lost 4 bases and J lost 2; bases outside the gene matches: 4. Germline V gives CDR1 MNHEY, CDR2 SMNVEV (reference sequence). This CDR3 is 14 amino acids long. The DNA of the CDR3 is TGTGCCAGCAGTTCCTGGACAGGGCCCTACGAGCAGTACTTC. Encoded protein: CASSSWTGPYEQYF.

The V gene is TRBV5-6, the J gene TRBJ2-1; tentatively, D is TRBD2 (6 bases). V lost 0 bases and J lost 10, with 11 bases in between. The CDR3 totals 13 residues. Germline loops: CDR1 SGHDT, CDR2 YYEEEE. The CDR3 DNA sequence: TGTGCCAGCAGCTTGGCCGGGCGGGGCGAGCAGTTCTTC. This sequence encodes CASSLAGRGEQFF.

This clonotype has a handful of counts. This chain uses TRBV29-1 with TRBJ2-3, with D tentatively TRBD1 (5 bases). CDR3 length equals 14 residues. Between the trimmed V and J ends, which lost 2 bases and 8 bases, there was a span of 17 bases. Looked up from germline, CDR1 is SQVTM and CDR2 is ANQGSEA. The CDR3 DNA sequence: TGCAGCGTTGAATATAGCCAGGGCGCAGCTACGCAGTATTTT. It is translated as CSVEYSQGAATQYF.

This clonotype was counted a few times. This chain joins TRBV7-2 and TRBJ1-5; tentatively, D is TRBD1 (5 bases). The length of the CDR3 is 14 residues. With 5 bases removed from V and 4 bases from J, the gap between germline ends came to 12 bases. Germline CDR1 reads SGHTA; CDR2 reads FQGNSA. In DNA form, the CDR3 reads TGTGCCAGCAGCCAGGACATTATTAATCAGCCCCAGCATTTT. Translation gives CASSQDIINQPQHF. Full variable domain (rest looked up from reference TRBV7-2 and TRBJ1-5): GAGVSQSPSNKVTEKGKDVELRCDPISGHTALYWYRQSLGQGLEFLIYFQGNSAPDKSGLPSDRFSAERTGGSVSTLTIQRTQQEDSAVYLCASSQDIINQPQHFGDGTRLSIL.

This clonotype was seen a few times. The V gene is TRBV9, the J gene TRBJ2-1; D might be TRBD1 (7 bases). The CDR3 is made up of 17 amino acids. Germline values: CDR1 SGDLS, CDR2 YYNGEE. Trimming left V 4 bases short and J 6 bases short, with 23 bases between. The CDR3: CASSIGLQGGLGNEQFF. Written as DNA, the CDR3 is TGTGCCAGCAGCATCGGACTACAAGGGGGCTTGGGCAATGAGCAGTTCTTC.

This clonotype was detected a few times. The CDR3 sequence: CASSVFPGQGPSYEQYF. The CDR3 DNA reads TGTGCCAGCAGCGTATTCCCGGGACAGGGGCCTTCCTACGAGCAGTACTTC. The genes are TRBV5-5 and TRBJ2-7; 10 bases map to TRBD1. Looked up from germline, CDR1 is SGHKS and CDR2 is YYEKEE (reference sequence). With 4 bases clipped from V and 1 base from J, the junction kept 11 bases outside the gene matches. The CDR3 is 17 residues long.

V is TRBV6-2 or TRBV6-3 and J is TRBJ2-4, with D perhaps matching TRBD1 (6 bases). Germline V CDR1 and CDR2: MNHEY, SVGEGT. Between the trimmed V and J ends, which lost 5 bases and 9 bases, there was a span of 14 bases. There are 13 residues in the CDR3. The CDR3 DNA sequence: TGTGCCAGCAGTCCTGGGACAAGGACCATTCAGTACTTC. Its protein product is CASSPGTRTIQYF.

The rearrangement joins TRBV25-1 to TRBJ2-7; D is undetermined. Per the germline V gene, CDR1 is MGHDK and CDR2 is SYGVNS. V lost 4 bases and J 2 bases, leaving 6 bases between the germline ends. This CDR3 is built from 12 residues. CDR3 nucleotides: TGTGCCAGCAGTGTGTCCCCCTACGAGCAGTACTTC. As protein: CASSVSPYEQYF.

The J gene is TRBJ2-3, the V gene TRBV20-1; D could derive from TRBD1 or TRBD2 (5 bases each). Trimming pared 6 bases from V and 1 base from J, leaving 11 bases between. The CDR3 runs to 13 residues. CDR1 and CDR2 (germline): DFQATT, SNEGSKA (reference sequence). CDR3 protein: CSATGPGTDTQYF. CDR3 nucleotides: TGCAGTGCAACGGGACCTGGCACAGATACGCAGTATTTT.

As regards this clonotype: This clone may be a read error of a much larger clone one base away. The V gene is TRBV20-1, the J gene TRBJ2-1, with a possible D match to TRBD2 (7 bases). This CDR3 comprises 17 residues. In germline, CDR1 is DFQATT, CDR2 SNEGSKA (reference sequence). CDR3 sequence: CSARAPWGGQAYNGQFF. The CDR3 nucleotides are TGCAGTGCTAGAGCTCCTTGGGGGGGACAAGCATACAATGGGCAGTTCTTC.